The TCR beta chain under discussion was sequenced for a study of blood T cell repertoires in COVID-19. Study-level background: COVID-19 samples from acute and convalescent phases originated in the United States, Italy and Spain. From T cells, B-cell-depleted T cells, or PBMCs came the material, which was cDNA or gDNA.

How the authors handled the data: Estimation of nucleated cell counts relied on the amplification of reference gene primers. TCRdb's table, derived via immunoSEQ multiplex PCR, lists solely in-frame clones and lacks some. V and J calls and clone size come straight from that table; D and trimming were deduced from the DNA. Among about 40,000 clones, roughly four fifths were seen once, and the ten largest hold around 2.5%. Concerning this clone: The germline gene is not matched at one end of the junction; a read error may be the cause.

The TCR comes from a woman aged 60-75 years with acute or convalescent COVID-19. The source material was peripheral blood.

DNA for the CDR3: TGTGCCTGGAGTGTACAAAATGGGGGGGTGAGGGGTTTT. As protein: CAWSVQNGGVRGF. The chain links TRBV30 to TRBJ2-3; 7 nucleotides match TRBD2. Germline V gene data show CDR1 as GTSNPN and CDR2 as SVGIG (reference sequence). This CDR3 contains 13 residues.